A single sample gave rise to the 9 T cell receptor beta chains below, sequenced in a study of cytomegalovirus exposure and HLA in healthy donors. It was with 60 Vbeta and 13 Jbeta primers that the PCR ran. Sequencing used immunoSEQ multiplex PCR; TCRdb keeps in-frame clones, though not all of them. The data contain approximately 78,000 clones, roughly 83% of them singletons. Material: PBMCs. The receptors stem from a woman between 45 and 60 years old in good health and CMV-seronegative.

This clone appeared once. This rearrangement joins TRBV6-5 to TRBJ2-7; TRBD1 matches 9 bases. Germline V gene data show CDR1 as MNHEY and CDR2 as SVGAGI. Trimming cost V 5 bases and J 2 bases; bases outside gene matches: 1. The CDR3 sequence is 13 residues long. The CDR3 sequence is CASSGQGPYEQYF. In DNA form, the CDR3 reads TGTGCCAGCAGTGGACAGGGGCCCTACGAGCAGTACTTC.

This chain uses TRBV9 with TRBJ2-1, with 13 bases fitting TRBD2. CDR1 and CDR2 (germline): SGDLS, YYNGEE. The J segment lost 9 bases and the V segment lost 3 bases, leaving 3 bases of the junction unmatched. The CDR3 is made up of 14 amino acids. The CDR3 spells CASSAGLAGVEQFF. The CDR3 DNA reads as TGTGCCAGCAGCGCCGGACTAGCGGGAGTTGAGCAGTTCTTC.

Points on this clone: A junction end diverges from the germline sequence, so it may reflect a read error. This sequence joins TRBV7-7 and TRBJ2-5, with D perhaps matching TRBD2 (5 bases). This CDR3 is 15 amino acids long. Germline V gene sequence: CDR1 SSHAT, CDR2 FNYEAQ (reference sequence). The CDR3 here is CASSLVPGRGETQYF. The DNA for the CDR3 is TGTGCTAGCAGCTTAGTGCCGGGAAGAGGAGAGACCCAGTACTTC.

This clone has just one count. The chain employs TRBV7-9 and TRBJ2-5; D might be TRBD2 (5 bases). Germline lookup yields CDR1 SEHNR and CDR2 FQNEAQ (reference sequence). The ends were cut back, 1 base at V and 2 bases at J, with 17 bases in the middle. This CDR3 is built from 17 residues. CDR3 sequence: CASSLGGWGEAQETQYF. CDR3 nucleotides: TGTGCCAGCAGCTTAGGCGGATGGGGAGAGGCACAAGAGACCCAGTACTTC. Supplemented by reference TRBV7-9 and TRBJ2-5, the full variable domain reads DTGVSQNPRHKITKRGQNVTFRCDPISEHNRLYWYRQTLGQGPEFLTYFQNEAQLEKSRLLSDRFSAERPKGSFSTLEIQRTEQGDSAMYLCASSLGGWGEAQETQYFGPGTRLLVL.

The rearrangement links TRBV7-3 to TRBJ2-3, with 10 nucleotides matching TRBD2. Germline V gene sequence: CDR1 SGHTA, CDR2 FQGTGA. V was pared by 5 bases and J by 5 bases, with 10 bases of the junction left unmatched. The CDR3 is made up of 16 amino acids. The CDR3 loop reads CASSLGSGGPGDTQYF. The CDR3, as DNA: TGTGCCAGCAGCCTGGGTAGCGGGGGGCCGGGAGATACGCAGTATTTT.

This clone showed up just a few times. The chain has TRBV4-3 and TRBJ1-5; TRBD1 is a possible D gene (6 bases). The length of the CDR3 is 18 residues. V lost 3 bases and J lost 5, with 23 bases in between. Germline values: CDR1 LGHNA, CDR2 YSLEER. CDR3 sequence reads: CASSHLTFGGADDQPQHF. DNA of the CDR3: TGCGCCAGCAGCCATCTCACCTTTGGGGGGGCTGACGATCAGCCCCAGCATTTT.

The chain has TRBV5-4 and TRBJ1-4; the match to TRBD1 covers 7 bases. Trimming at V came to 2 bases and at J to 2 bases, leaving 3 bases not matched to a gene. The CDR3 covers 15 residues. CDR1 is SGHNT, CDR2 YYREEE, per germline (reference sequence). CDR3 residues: CASSFPGGTNEKLFF. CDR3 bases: TGTGCCAGCAGCTTCCCAGGGGGGACTAATGAAAAACTGTTTTTT.

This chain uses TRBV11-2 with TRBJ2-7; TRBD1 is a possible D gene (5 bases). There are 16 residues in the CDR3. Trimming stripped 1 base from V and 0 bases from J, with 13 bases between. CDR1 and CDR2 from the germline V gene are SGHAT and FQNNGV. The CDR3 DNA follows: TGTGCCAGCAGCTTAGCCTGGGGCGGACCCTCCTACGAGCAGTACTTC. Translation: CASSLAWGGPSYEQYF. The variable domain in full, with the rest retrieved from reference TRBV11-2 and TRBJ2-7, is EAGVAQSPRYKIIEKRQSVAFWCNPISGHATLYWYQQILGQGPKLLIQFQNNGVVDDSQLPKDRFSAERLKGVDSTLKIQPAKLEDSAVYLCASSLAWGGPSYEQYFGPGTRLTVT.

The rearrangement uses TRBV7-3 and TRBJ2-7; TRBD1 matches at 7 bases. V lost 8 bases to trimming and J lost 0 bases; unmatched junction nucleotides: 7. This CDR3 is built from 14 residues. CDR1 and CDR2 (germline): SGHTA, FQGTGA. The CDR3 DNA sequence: TGTGCCAGCCGGGCGGACAGGAGCTCCTACGAGCAGTACGTC. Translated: CASRADRSSYEQYV.